What follows is one T cell receptor (beta chain) and its context. These data belong to a study of cytomegalovirus exposure and HLA in healthy donors. Vbeta (60) and Jbeta (13) primers were used in the PCR. Sequenced by immunoSEQ multiplex PCR; TCRdb stores in-frame clones only, minus some. Of about 100,000 clones in the sample, more than 70% were seen once. The CDR3 loop spans 13 amino acids. Per germline, CDR1 SEHNR and CDR2 FQNEAQ (reference sequence). The V end was cut by 3 bases, the J end by 12 bases, with 18 bases between. The TCR was taken from an older woman in good health and CMV-seropositive. The sample comprised PBMCs. The J gene is TRBJ2-7, the V gene TRBV7-9; possibly TRBD1 for D (6 bases). The CDR3 coding sequence is TGTGCCAGCAGCTTGGGCCAGACAGGAAAGTGGTACTTC. Amino acids: CASSLGQTGKWYF.